A single sample is the source of the 20 T cell receptor beta chains below, sequenced in a study of T cell responses to AZD1222 COVID-19 vaccine. TCRdb's copy holds only in-frame clones and misses some; the assay was immunoSEQ multiplex PCR. This sample yields about 97,000 clones, of which 84% are seen a single time; about 15% belongs to the top ten. This sample comprised peripheral blood, obtained on day 0 of AZD1222 vaccination. These receptors came from an adult in good health.

This rearrangement joins TRBV4-1 to TRBJ1-5; D might be TRBD1 (5 bases). This CDR3 region has 16 residues. V lost 0 bases and J 3 bases, leaving 12 bases between the germline ends. Germline assignment: CDR1 MGHRA and CDR2 YSYEKL. As DNA, the CDR3 is TGCGCCAGCAGCCAAGAGGGGGGACGAAACAATCAGCCCCAGCATTTT. This codes for CASSQEGGRNNQPQHF.

CDR3 loop: CASTKDIHTEAFF. CDR3 nucleotide sequence: TGTGCCAGCACGAAAGACATTCACACTGAAGCTTTCTTT. The J gene is TRBJ1-1, the V gene TRBV16; no clear D. With 7 bases removed from V and 3 bases from J, the gap between germline ends came to 12 bases. This CDR3 spans 13 amino acids. The V gene's germline CDR1 is KGHSY and CDR2 FQNENV. Full variable domain (missing parts from reference TRBV16 and TRBJ1-1): GEEVAQTPKHLVRGEGQKAKLYCAPIKGHSYVFWYQQVLKNEFKFLISFQNENVFDETGMPKERFSAKCLPNSPCSLEIQATKLEDSAVYFCASTKDIHTEAFFGQGTRLTVV.

The chain has TRBV28 and TRBJ1-2; 8 nucleotides align to TRBD1. CDR1 and CDR2 from the germline V gene are MDHEN and SYDVKM. The length of the CDR3 is 14 residues. The chain's CDR3 is CVTNRDRPNYGYTF. The CDR3 DNA is TGTGTGACCAACCGGGACAGGCCCAACTATGGCTACACCTTC.

The chain combines TRBV19 with TRBJ1-5; 8 bases are a match to TRBD1. There are 16 residues in the CDR3. V lost 5 bases to trimming and J lost 0 bases; unmatched junction nucleotides: 6. Germline V gene lookup returns CDR1 LNHDA and CDR2 SQIVND (reference sequence). CDR3 sequence: CASSPTGATSNQPQHF. For the CDR3, the DNA is TGTGCCAGTAGTCCGACAGGGGCGACTAGCAATCAGCCCCAGCATTTT. Together with reference TRBV19 and TRBJ1-5, the CDR3 gives the full variable domain: DGGITQSPKYLFRKEGQNVTLSCEQNLNHDAMYWYRQDPGQGLRLIYYSQIVNDFQKGDIAEGYSVSREKKESFPLTVTSAQKNPTAFYLCASSPTGATSNQPQHFGDGTRLSIL.

The chain combines TRBV27 with TRBJ1-2, with TRBD1 matching 7 bases. V dropped 5 bases and J dropped 7; count of bases not matched to a gene: 10. Per the germline V gene, CDR1 is MNHEY and CDR2 is SMNVEV (reference sequence). This CDR3 is 14 amino acids long. The CDR3 coding sequence is TGTGCCAGCAGTCTAACCGGGACAGCGTTTGGCTACACCTTC. It translates to CASSLTGTAFGYTF.

For the CDR3, the DNA is TGTGCCAGCAGCTTACGTTTAGGGGGCTACAATGAGCAGTTCTTC. It is translated as CASSLRLGGYNEQFF. This chain uses TRBV7-8 with TRBJ2-1; D might be TRBD1 (6 bases). Germline CDR1 is SGHVS and CDR2 is FQNEAQ. CDR3 length: 15 amino acids. V was pared by 2 bases and J by 3 bases, with 11 bases between.

V is TRBV6-2 or TRBV6-3 and J is TRBJ1-5; 8 bases fit TRBD1. Germline lookup yields CDR1 MNHEY and CDR2 SVGEGT. This CDR3 is built from 18 residues. With 4 bases clipped from V and 2 bases from J, the junction kept 13 bases outside the gene matches. The CDR3 coding sequence is TGTGCCAGCAGTTCTCCCGCAGGGGGCTTGGTAGGCAATCAGCCCCAGCATTTT. It encodes CASSSPAGGLVGNQPQHF.

The gene calls are TRBV6-5 and TRBJ2-3; the D gene is possibly TRBD2 (5 bases). Germline CDR1 and CDR2: MNHEY and SVGAGI. The V end lost 8 bases, the J end lost 5 bases, and 14 bases lay between the germline ends. The CDR3 runs 13 residues. CDR3 region: CASFAAAGDTQYF. The CDR3 bases are TGTGCCAGCTTCGCCGCCGCGGGAGATACGCAGTATTTT.

The CDR3 sequence: CASSRPGLAGVNEQFF. CDR3 in DNA: TGTGCCAGCAGTCGCCCGGGACTAGCGGGAGTGAATGAGCAGTTCTTC. The chain couples TRBV6-2 or TRBV6-3 to TRBJ2-1; 14 positions agree with TRBD2. Trimming cost V 5 bases and J 7 bases; bases outside gene matches: 7. The CDR3 loop spans 16 amino acids. Germline V gene lookup returns CDR1 MNHEY and CDR2 SVGEGT.

The V call is TRBV4-2, the J call TRBJ1-2; D unclear. This CDR3 is built from 15 residues. Trimming stripped 0 bases from V and 5 bases from J, with 13 bases between. CDR1 is LGHNA and CDR2 is YNFKEQ in the germline V gene. CDR3 nucleotides: TGTGCCAGCAGCCAAGATCAAATGGCATCTTATGGCTACACCTTC. This sequence encodes CASSQDQMASYGYTF.

This clone was seen once. The chain couples TRBV19 to TRBJ2-6; TRBD1 is a possible D gene (6 bases). CDR1 and CDR2 (germline): LNHDA, SQIVND (reference sequence). This CDR3 comprises 17 residues. V was cut by 5 bases and J by 0 bases, with 14 bases left in between. The CDR3 loop is CASSLTGTGSGANVLTF. CDR3 bases: TGTGCCAGTAGTTTGACAGGAACCGGCTCTGGGGCCAACGTCCTGACTTTC.

V usage is TRBV15 and J usage is TRBJ1-2; 7 positions agree with TRBD1. The ends lost 0 bases at V and 2 bases at J; junction bases unmatched: 6. The CDR3 loop spans 16 amino acids. Germline lookup yields CDR1 LNHNV and CDR2 YYDKDF (reference sequence). Here the CDR3 DNA reads TGTGCCACCAGCAGAGATTCAGGGGGAAGGAACTATGGCTACACCTTC. Translating gives CATSRDSGGRNYGYTF.

The chain links TRBV5-6 to TRBJ2-2; 10 bases map to TRBD2. This CDR3 is built from 18 residues. V shed 4 bases, J shed 1 base, and the junction held 10 bases outside the gene matches. The germline CDR1 and CDR2 sequences are SGHDT and YYEEEE. CDR3 coding DNA: TGTGCCAGCAGCCTGGAGGCACTAGCGGGACTGAACACCGGGGAGCTGTTTTTT. This encodes CASSLEALAGLNTGELFF.

The rearrangement joins TRBV19 to TRBJ2-3; maybe TRBD1 (5 bases). This CDR3 comprises 12 residues. Germline V CDR1 and CDR2: LNHDA, SQIVND (reference sequence). V was clipped by 7 bases and J by 2 bases, with 7 bases between them. This chain's CDR3 is CASTGITDTQYF. In DNA form, the CDR3 reads TGTGCCAGTACAGGGATCACAGATACGCAGTATTTT.

This clone was detected only once. This sequence joins TRBV2 and TRBJ2-5; 8 nucleotides line up with TRBD1. The CDR3 is 13 residues long. Looked up from germline, CDR1 is SNHLY and CDR2 is FYNNEI. Trimming removed 5 bases from V and 5 bases from J; junction bases left unmatched: 4. The CDR3 loop reads CASSTDREETQYF. The CDR3, as DNA: TGTGCCAGCAGTACGGACAGGGAGGAGACCCAGTACTTC.

The chain employs TRBV27 and TRBJ2-7; no clear D. V lost 0 bases and J lost 7, with 4 bases in between. From germline, CDR1 is MNHEY and CDR2 SMNVEV (reference sequence). The CDR3 totals 11 residues. CDR3 nucleotide sequence: TGTGCCAGCAGTTTATCGCGGGAGCAGTACTTC. It codes for CASSLSREQYF.

V gene TRBV11-2 combines with J gene TRBJ1-2, with D tentatively TRBD1 (6 bases). The CDR3 sequence is 13 residues long. Germline V gene lookup returns CDR1 SGHAT and CDR2 FQNNGV. Trimming cost V 5 bases and J 3 bases, with 10 bases left between them. CDR3 sequence reads: CASSPAGDYGYTF. CDR3 DNA sequence: TGTGCCAGCAGCCCCGCAGGGGACTATGGCTACACCTTC.

The rearrangement uses TRBV19 and TRBJ2-7, with D possibly matching TRBD1 (7 bases). V lost 3 bases and J 5 bases, leaving 11 bases between the germline ends. From germline, CDR1 is LNHDA and CDR2 SQIVND (reference sequence). This CDR3 contains 13 residues. The CDR3 loop is CASSIQGGNEQYF. CDR3 DNA sequence: TGTGCCAGTAGTATTCAGGGGGGTAACGAGCAGTACTTC.

V usage is TRBV5-1 and J usage is TRBJ1-6; 8 nucleotides align to TRBD1. Germline V gene data show CDR1 as SGHRS and CDR2 as YFSETQ. J gave up 12 bases and V 4 bases, and 12 bases lay outside the gene matches. The CDR3 extends over 15 amino acids. CDR3 residues: CASSPGTGPFLPLHF. CDR3 in DNA: TGCGCCAGCAGCCCTGGGACAGGCCCTTTCTTACCCCTCCACTTT.

The CDR3 sequence: CASSYGGTSVETQYF. The CDR3 DNA follows: TGTGCCAGCAGTTACGGGGGAACGAGCGTGGAGACCCAGTACTTC. The chain joins TRBV6-6 to TRBJ2-5, with D tentatively TRBD1 or TRBD2 (5 bases each). Trimming took 2 bases from V and 5 from J, leaving 15 bases between them. The length of the CDR3 is 15 residues. Germline CDR1 reads MNHNY; CDR2 reads SVGAGI (reference sequence).